A selection of T cell receptor beta chains follows, all from one sample in a study of T cells after posttransplantation cyclophosphamide. Only in-frame clones appear in the TCRdb table, and some are missing; sequencing was by immunoSEQ multiplex PCR. The sample holds about 33,000 clones, and no clone turns up only once. Sequenced material: PBMCs. The receptors originated from a woman in her 30s in good health and a related stem cell transplant donor. The CDR3 runs from the conserved cysteine through the conserved F or W. Clone sizes are given selectively: once, few, many, or a class where the clone is expanded.

many,TRBV14,TRBJ1-2,CASSQDSTGNGYTF
many,TRBV2,TRBJ1-2,CASRHPLNYGYTF
many,TRBV4-3,TRBJ2-2,CASSQKLPGQGAKRAGELFF
.,TRBV15,TRBJ2-4,CATSRDRTGVDIQYF
few,TRBV9,TRBJ2-2,CASSVVSGGYTGELFF
many,TRBV2,TRBJ1-6,CASRQGPTGSYNSPLHF
few,TRBV9,TRBJ1-3,CASSGAGNAGNTIYF
many,TRBV2,TRBJ2-5,CASSMAGGGETQYF
few,TRBV7-6,TRBJ2-3,CASSPLIGRGTTDTQYF
many,TRBV4-1,TRBJ1-2,CASSQDLTVTYGYTF
few,TRBV5-1,TRBJ2-2,CASGVENTGELFF
many,TRBV5-1,TRBJ1-2,CASSSYRAVFGYTF
few,TRBV12-3/TRBV12-4,TRBJ1-5,CASSFQSNQPQHF
few,TRBV29-1,TRBJ1-1,CSVEPGMNTEAFF
many,TRBV12-3/TRBV12-4,TRBJ1-3,CASSLAGVGGNTIYF
many,TRBV4-1,TRBJ1-3,CASSQGAGGNTIYF
many,TRBV4-1,TRBJ1-4,CASTAGLGLFF
many,TRBV11-3,TRBJ2-1,CASSLDGTRNNRVYNEQFF
many,TRBV5-1,TRBJ1-2,CASSLALDRNYGYTF
many,TRBV7-9,TRBJ1-1,CASSFEGVGAEAFF
few,TRBV24-1,TRBJ2-5,CATSGVAGEEETQYF
many,TRBV10-2,TRBJ2-1,CASSRVAGGYNEQFF
many,TRBV18,TRBJ1-6,CASSRQIQGSSYNSPLHF
many,TRBV7-2,TRBJ1-3,CASSLDRFSNTIYF
.,TRBV30,TRBJ1-2,CAWSKYRLTLGGYTF